The sequence of this TCR beta chain was determined in a study of T-cell reconstitution after alpha-beta-depleted transplantation in children. Library preparation (for TCRbeta) was performed with unique molecular identifiers. TCRdb reprocessed the PCR reads with MiXCR, giving one entry per CDR3 protein. The sample lists approximately 590,000 distinct CDR3 sequences, 10% occurring once. The germline V and J ends were trimmed by 5 bases and 8 bases, with 19 bases remaining between them. The CDR3 runs to 15 residues. Germline V gene lookup returns CDR1 SGHTA and CDR2 FQGTGA. The source material was PBMCs from the stem cell graft donor, sampled from the stem cell graft. This clonotype was sampled from a human donor who donated a stem cell graft to a child with acute myeloid leukemia. This chain connects TRBV7-3 to TRBJ2-1; D remains ambiguous. CDR3 DNA sequence: TGTGCCAGCAGCAAAAACGGTGCTAAACACGATGAGCAGTTCTTC. Translation: CASSKNGAKHDEQFF.